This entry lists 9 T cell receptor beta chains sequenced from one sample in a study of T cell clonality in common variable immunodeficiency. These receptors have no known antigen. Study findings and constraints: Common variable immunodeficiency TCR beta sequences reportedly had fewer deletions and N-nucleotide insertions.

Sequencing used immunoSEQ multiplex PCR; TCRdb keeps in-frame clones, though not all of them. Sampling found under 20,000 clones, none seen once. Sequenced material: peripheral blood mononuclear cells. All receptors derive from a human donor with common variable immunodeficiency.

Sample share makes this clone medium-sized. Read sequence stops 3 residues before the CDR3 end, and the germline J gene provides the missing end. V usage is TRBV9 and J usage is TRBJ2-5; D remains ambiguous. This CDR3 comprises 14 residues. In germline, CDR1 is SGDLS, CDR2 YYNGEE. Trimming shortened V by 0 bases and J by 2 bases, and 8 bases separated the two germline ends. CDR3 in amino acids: CASSVGWRQETQYF. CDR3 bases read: TGTGCCAGCAGCGTAGGCTGGCGGCAAGAGACC.

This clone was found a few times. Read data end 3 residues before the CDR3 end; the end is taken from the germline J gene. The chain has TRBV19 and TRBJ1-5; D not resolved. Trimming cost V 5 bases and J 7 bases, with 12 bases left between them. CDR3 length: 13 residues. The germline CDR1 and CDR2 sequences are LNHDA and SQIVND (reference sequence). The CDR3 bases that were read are TGTGCCAGTAGTTTAAGGCCTGAACAGCCC. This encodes CASSLRPEQP. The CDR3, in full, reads CASSLRPEQPQHF.

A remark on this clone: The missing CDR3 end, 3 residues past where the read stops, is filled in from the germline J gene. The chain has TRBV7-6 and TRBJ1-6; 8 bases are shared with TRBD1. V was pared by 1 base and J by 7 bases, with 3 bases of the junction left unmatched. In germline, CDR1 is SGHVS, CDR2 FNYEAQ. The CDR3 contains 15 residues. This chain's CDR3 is CASSLGGQENSPLHF. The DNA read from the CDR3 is TGTGCCAGCAGCTTAGGGGGACAGGAAAATTCACCC.

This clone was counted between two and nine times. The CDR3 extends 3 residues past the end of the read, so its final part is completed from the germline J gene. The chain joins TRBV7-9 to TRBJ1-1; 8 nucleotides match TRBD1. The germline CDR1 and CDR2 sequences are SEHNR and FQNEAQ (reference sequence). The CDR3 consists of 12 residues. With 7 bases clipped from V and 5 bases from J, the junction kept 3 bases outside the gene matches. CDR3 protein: CASNTGGTEAFF. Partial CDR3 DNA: TGTGCCAGCAATACAGGGGGAACTGAA.

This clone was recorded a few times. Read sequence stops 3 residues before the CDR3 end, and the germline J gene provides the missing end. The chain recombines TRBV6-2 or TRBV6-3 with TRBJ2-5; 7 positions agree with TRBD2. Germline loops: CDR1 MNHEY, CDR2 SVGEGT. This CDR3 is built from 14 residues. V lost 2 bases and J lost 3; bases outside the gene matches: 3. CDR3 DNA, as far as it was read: TGTGCCAGCAGTTACGTGGGGGGGAAAGAGACC. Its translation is CASSYVGGKET. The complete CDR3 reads CASSYVGGKETQYF.

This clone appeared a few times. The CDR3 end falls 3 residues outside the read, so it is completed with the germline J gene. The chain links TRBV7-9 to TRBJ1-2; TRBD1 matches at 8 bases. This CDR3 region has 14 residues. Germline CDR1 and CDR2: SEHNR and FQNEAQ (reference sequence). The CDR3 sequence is CASSSGDRLSGYTF. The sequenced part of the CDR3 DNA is TGTGCCAGCAGCTCAGGGGACAGGCTTTCGGGC.

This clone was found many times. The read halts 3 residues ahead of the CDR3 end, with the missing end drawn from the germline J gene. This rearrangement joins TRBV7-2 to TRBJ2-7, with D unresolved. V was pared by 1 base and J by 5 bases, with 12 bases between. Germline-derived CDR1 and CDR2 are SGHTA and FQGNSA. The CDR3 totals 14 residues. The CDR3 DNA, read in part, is TGTGCCAGCAGCTTAGGGGCCCTAATCGACGAG. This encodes CASSLGALIDE. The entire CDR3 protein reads CASSLGALIDEQYF.

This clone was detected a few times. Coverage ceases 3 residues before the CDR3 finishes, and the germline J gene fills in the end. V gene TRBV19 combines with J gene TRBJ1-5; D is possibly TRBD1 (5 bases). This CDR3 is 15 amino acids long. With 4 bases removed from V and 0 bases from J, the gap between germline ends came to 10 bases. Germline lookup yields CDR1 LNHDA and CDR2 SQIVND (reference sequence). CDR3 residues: CASSTQGYSNQPQHF. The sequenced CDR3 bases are TGTGCCAGTAGTACCCAGGGCTATAGCAATCAGCCC.

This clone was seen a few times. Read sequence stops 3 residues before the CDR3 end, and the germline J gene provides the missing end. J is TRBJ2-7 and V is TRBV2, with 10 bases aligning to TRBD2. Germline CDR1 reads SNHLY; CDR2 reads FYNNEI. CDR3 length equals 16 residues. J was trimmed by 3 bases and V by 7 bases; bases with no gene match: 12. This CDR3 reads CASTDSGLADNYEQYF. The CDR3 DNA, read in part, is TGTGCCAGCACCGACTCTGGACTAGCGGACAACTACGAG.